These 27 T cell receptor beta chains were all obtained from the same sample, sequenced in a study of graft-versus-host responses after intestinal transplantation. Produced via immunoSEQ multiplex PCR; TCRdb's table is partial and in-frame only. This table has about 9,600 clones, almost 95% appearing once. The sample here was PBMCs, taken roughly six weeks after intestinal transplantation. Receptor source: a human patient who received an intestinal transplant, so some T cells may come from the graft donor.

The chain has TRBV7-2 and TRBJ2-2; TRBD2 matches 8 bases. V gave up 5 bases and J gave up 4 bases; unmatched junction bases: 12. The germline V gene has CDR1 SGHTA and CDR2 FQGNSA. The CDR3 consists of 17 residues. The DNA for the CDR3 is TGTGCCAGCAGCCCCTCTCCCGGGGGGGCGCGCACCGGGGAGCTGTTTTTT. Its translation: CASSPSPGGARTGELFF.

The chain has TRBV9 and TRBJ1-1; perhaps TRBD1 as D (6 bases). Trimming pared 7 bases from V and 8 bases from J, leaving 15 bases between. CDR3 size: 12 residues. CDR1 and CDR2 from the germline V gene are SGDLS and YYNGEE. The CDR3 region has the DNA TGTGCCAGCTCCAAATCCGGGACAGAAGCTTTCTTT. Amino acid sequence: CASSKSGTEAFF.

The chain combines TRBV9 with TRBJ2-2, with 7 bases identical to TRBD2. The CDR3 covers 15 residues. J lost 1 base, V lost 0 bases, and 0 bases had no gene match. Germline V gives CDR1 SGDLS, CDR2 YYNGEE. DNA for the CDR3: TGTGCCAGCAGCGTAGGCGGGGGGAACACCGGGGAGCTGTTTTTT. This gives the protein CASSVGGGNTGELFF.

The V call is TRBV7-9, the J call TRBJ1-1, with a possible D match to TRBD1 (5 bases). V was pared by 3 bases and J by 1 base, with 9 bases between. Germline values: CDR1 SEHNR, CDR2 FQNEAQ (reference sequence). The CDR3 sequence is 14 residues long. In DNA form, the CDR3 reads TGTGCCAGCAGCTTTGGGGCCGGGAACACTGAAGCTTTCTTT. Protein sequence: CASSFGAGNTEAFF.

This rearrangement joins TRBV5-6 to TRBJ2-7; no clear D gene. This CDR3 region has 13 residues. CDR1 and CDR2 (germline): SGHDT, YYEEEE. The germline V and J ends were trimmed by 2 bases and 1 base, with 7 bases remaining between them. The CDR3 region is CASSFVLSYEQYF. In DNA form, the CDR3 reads TGTGCCAGCAGCTTCGTTCTTTCCTACGAGCAGTACTTC.

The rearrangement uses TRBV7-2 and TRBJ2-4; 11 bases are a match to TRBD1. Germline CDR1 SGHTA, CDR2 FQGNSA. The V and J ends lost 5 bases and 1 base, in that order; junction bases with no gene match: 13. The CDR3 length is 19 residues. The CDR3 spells CASSQPRTGGAGAKNIQYF. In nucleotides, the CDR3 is TGTGCCAGCAGCCAACCGCGGACAGGGGGCGCCGGGGCCAAAAACATTCAGTACTTC.

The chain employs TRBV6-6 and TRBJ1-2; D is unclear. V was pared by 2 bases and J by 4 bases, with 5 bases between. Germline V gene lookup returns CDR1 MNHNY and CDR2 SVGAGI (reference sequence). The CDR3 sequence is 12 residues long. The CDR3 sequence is CASSYVSYGYTF. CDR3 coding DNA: TGTGCCAGCAGTTACGTCTCCTATGGCTACACCTTC.

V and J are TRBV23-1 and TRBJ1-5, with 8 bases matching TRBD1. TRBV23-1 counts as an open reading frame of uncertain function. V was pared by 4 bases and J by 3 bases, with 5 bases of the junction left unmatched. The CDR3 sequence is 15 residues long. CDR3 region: CASSLGTGTNQPQHF. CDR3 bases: TGCGCCAGCAGTCTTGGGACAGGCACCAATCAGCCCCAGCATTTT.

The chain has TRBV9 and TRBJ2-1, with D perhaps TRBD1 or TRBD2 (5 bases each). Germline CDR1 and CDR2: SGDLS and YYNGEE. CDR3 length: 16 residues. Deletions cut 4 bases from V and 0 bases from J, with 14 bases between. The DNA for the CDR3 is TGTGCCAGCAGCCCCCTTCTGGGGGTCTCCTACAATGAGCAGTTCTTC. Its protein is CASSPLLGVSYNEQFF.

The CDR3 region is CASSYSGQPQHF. CDR3 nucleotide sequence: TGTGCCAGCAGTTACTCGGGTCAGCCCCAGCATTTT. This chain joins TRBV6-5 and TRBJ1-5; D call uncertain. CDR3 length: 12 amino acids. The V and J ends lost 0 bases and 6 bases respectively, with 3 bases between them. Germline CDR1 and CDR2: MNHEY and SVGAGI.

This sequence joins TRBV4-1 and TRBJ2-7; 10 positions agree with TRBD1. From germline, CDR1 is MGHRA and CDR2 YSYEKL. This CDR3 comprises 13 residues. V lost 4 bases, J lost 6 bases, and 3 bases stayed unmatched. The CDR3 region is CASSPWTGGEQYF. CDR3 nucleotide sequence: TGCGCCAGCAGCCCCTGGACAGGGGGCGAGCAGTACTTC.

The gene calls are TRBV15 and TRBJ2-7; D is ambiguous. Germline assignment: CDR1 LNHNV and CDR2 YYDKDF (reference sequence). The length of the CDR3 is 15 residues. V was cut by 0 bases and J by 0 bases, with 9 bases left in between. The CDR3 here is CATSRDDDASYEQYF. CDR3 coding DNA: TGTGCCACCAGCAGAGATGACGACGCCTCCTACGAGCAGTACTTC.

The CDR3 DNA is TGTGCCAGCGGAATAAGAGGGGGCCGTCAGCCCCAGCATTTT. This encodes CASGIRGGRQPQHF. This chain joins TRBV5-6 and TRBJ1-5, with 7 bases lining up with TRBD1. Germline assignment: CDR1 SGHDT and CDR2 YYEEEE. V trimming: 7 bases; J trimming: 6 bases; junction bases outside the gene matches: 10. The CDR3 covers 14 residues.

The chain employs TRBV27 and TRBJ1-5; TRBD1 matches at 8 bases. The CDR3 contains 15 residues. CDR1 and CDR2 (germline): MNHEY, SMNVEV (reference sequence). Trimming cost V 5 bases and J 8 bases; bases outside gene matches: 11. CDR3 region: CASSPGQGPGEPQHF. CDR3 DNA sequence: TGTGCCAGCAGTCCCGGACAGGGTCCTGGCGAGCCCCAGCATTTT.

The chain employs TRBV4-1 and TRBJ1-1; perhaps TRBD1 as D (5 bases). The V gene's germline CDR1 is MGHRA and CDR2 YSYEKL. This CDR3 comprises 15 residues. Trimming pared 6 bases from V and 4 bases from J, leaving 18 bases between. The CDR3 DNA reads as TGCGCCAGCAGGGGAACAGTGGGACTGGGCACTGAAGCTTTCTTT. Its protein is CASRGTVGLGTEAFF.

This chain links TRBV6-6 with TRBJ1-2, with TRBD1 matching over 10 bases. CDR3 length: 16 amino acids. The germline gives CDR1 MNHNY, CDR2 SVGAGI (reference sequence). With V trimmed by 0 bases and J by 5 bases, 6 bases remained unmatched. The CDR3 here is CASSYSGQGNKYGYTF. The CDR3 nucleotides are TGTGCCAGCAGTTACTCGGGACAGGGGAACAAATATGGCTACACCTTC.

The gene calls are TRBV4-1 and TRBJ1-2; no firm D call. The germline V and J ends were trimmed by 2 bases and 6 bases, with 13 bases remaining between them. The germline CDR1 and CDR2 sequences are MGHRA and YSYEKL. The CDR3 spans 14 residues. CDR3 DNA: TGCGCCAGCAGCCAACCTCAGGTTTTAGATGGCTACACCTTC. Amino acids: CASSQPQVLDGYTF.

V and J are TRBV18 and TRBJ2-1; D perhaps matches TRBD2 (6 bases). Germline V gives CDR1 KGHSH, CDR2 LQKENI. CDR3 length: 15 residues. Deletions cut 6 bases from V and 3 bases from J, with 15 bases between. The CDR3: CASSPGVPDYNEQFF. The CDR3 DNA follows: TGTGCCAGCTCGCCGGGGGTCCCCGACTACAATGAGCAGTTCTTC.

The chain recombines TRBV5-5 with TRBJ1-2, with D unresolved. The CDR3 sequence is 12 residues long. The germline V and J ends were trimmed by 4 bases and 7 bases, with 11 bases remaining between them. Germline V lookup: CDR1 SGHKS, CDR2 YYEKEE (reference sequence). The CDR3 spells CASSQDSGGYTF. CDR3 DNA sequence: TGTGCCAGCAGCCAGGACTCAGGTGGCTACACCTTC.

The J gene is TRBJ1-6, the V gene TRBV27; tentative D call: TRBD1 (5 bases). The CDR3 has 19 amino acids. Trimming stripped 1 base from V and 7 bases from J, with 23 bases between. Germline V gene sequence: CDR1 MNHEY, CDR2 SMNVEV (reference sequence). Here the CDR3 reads CASSLFLGESEASNSPLHF. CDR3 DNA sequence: TGTGCCAGCAGTTTATTTTTGGGGGAGTCCGAAGCGTCCAATTCACCCCTCCACTTT.

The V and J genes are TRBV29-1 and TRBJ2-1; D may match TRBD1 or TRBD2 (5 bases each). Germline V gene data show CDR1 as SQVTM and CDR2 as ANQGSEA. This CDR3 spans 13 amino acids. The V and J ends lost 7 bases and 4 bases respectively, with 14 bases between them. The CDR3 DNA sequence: TGCAGCGCACCGGGACCGCTATACAATGAGCAGTTCTTC. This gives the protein CSAPGPLYNEQFF.

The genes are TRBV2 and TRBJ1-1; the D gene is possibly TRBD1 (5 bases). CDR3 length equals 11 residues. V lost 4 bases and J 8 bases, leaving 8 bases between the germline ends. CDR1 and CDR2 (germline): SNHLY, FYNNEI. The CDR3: CASSGGREAFF. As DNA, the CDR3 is TGTGCCAGCAGTGGGGGCAGAGAAGCTTTCTTT.

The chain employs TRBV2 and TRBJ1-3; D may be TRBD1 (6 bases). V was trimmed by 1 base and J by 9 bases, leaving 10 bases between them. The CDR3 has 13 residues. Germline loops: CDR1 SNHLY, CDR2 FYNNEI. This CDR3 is CASSEVGGFTIYF. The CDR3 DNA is TGTGCCAGCAGTGAAGTGGGGGGCTTCACCATATATTTT. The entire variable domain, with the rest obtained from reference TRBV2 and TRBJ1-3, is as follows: EPEVTQTPSHQVTQMGQEVILRCVPISNHLYFYWYRQILGQKVEFLVSFYNNEISEKSEIFDDQFSVERPDGSNFTLKIRSTKLEDSAMYFCASSEVGGFTIYFGEGSWLTVV.

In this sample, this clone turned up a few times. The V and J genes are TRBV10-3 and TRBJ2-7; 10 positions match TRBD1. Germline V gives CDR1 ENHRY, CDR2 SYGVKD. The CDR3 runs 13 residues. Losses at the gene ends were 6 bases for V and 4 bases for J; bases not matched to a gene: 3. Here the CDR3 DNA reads TGTGCCATCAGCGACAGGGGGCTGTACGAGCAGTACTTC. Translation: CAISDRGLYEQYF.

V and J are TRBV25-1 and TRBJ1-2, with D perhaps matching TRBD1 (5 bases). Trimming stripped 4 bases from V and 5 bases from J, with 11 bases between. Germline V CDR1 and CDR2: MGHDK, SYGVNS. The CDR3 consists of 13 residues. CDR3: CASSGGIVYGYTF. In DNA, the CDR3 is TGTGCCAGCAGTGGGGGCATTGTTTATGGCTACACCTTC.

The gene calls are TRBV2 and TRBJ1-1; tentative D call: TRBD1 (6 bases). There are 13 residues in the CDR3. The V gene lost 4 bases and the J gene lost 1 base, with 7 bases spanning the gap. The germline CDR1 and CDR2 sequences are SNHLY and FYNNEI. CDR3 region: CASSVGQNTEAFF. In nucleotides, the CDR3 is TGTGCCAGCAGTGTGGGACAGAACACTGAAGCTTTCTTT.

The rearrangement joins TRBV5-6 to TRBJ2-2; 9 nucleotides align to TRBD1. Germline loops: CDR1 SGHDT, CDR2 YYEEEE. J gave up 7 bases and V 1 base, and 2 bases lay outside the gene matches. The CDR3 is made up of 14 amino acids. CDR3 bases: TGTGCCAGCAGCTTGAACAGGGGGCTCGGGGAGCTGTTTTTT. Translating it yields CASSLNRGLGELFF. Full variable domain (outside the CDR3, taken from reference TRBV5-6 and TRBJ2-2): DAGVTQSPTHLIKTRGQQVTLRCSPKSGHDTVSWYQQALGQGPQFIFQYYEEEERQRGNFPDRFSGHQFPNYSSELNVNALLLGDSALYLCASSLNRGLGELFFGEGSRLTVL.